This T cell receptor beta chain originates from a study of blood T cell repertoires in COVID-19. V was pared by 1 base and J by 0 bases, with 15 bases between. Per germline, CDR1 SEHNR and CDR2 FQNEAQ (reference sequence). The CDR3 totals 17 residues. Profiling relied on immunoSEQ multiplex PCR, and the TCRdb table lists in-frame clones only, not all of them. The data show around 130,000 clones, over 80% seen once. The gene calls are TRBV7-9 and TRBJ1-2; D might be TRBD1 (6 bases). The sequencing sample was made of PBMCs or T cells enriched from blood (not recorded which). The clonotype originates from a man aged 25-45 years who had recovered from COVID-19. For the CDR3, the DNA is TGTGCCAGCAGCTTAGAGGGTATACAGGGACCTAACTATGGCTACACCTTC. This encodes CASSLEGIQGPNYGYTF.